This T cell receptor beta chain comes out of a study of technical replicates of blood from a handful of donors. This CDR3 contains 14 residues. Germline values: CDR1 GTSNPN, CDR2 SVGIG (reference sequence). After removal of 4 bases from V and 0 bases from J, the junction contained 0 bases not matched to a gene. The protocol was immunoSEQ multiplex PCR, while the TCRdb copy is restricted to in-frame clones and leaves out a portion. The sample contains 6,000 to 7,000 clones, around 96% of which appear only once. This TCR was sampled from a human donor in good health. The material sequenced was PBMCs. This chain uses TRBV30 with TRBJ1-4, with 9 bases that match TRBD1. CDR3 loop: CAWNRGPTNEKLFF. In DNA form, the CDR3 reads TGTGCCTGGAACAGGGGGCCAACTAATGAAAAACTGTTTTTT.